These T cell receptor beta chains were read from a single sample in a study of blood T cells in healthy people across ages. A single record per CDR3 protein comes from TCRdb applying MiXCR to the 5' RACE reads. The table lists hundreds of thousands of distinct CDR3 sequences, around 25% of them singletons. These data were likewise used in another study, on T cells of mothers and their children.

Sequencing was performed on blood. These receptors all come from a boy between 10 and 17 years old in good health. Each CDR3 is given without its conserved first and last residue. Each record gives: D gene, J gene, V gene, CDR3 protein. The D gene is left open where the match is weak.

TRBD2 | TRBJ2-1 | TRBV19 | ASSTSGNYNEQF
. | TRBJ2-5 | TRBV7-6 | ASSPPGVQETQY
. | TRBJ2-1 | TRBV29-1 | SVEDERVAYNEQF
. | TRBJ2-7 | TRBV15 | ATSRYDGYEQY
TRBD1 | TRBJ1-2 | TRBV10-2 | ASTEQGLSYT
. | TRBJ2-5 | TRBV20-1 | SAPRDGETQY
. | TRBJ1-4 | TRBV19 | ASSIGQFNEKLF
. | TRBJ2-2 | TRBV6-1 | ASSEYHTGELF
. | TRBJ1-1 | TRBV4-3 | ASSQGALGTEAF
. | TRBJ2-5 | TRBV20-1 | SARDQELRETQY
TRBD2 | TRBJ2-1 | TRBV7-2 | ASSLAPGRGAINEQF
TRBD1 | TRBJ2-1 | TRBV28 | ASSLWGQGSYNEQF
. | . | TRBV12-3/TRBV12-4 | ASSLGRVDEQF
. | TRBJ2-5 | TRBV11-3 | ASSARDGPETQY
. | TRBJ1-4 | TRBV20-1 | SARDSRVFNEKLF
. | TRBJ2-1 | TRBV7-9 | ASSLGEAQF
TRBD1 | TRBJ1-3 | TRBV5-6 | ASGPRTGRSGNTIY
. | TRBJ2-3 | TRBV11-3 | ASSLGASTDTQY
. | TRBJ2-1 | TRBV18 | ASSPEGRHNEQF
TRBD1 | TRBJ2-1 | TRBV7-3 | ASSSKTGEEDEQF
TRBD2 | TRBJ2-1 | TRBV11-2 | ASSGWGLAGAYNEQF
. | TRBJ2-1 | TRBV19 | ASSRPGLGSINEQF
. | TRBJ1-1 | TRBV5-1 | ASSPRGGEYEFTEAF
TRBD1 | TRBJ1-4 | TRBV20-1 | SAPRWGQNNEKLF
TRBD2 | TRBJ2-4 | TRBV25-1 | ASSEYGPAGDKNIQY
TRBD1 | TRBJ2-3 | TRBV7-3 | ASSLGQGFEDPQY
TRBD1 | TRBJ1-2 | TRBV9 | ASSVDVKGGQGYGYT
. | . | TRBV7-8 | ASSLFGGAYNEQF
TRBD1 | TRBJ1-6 | TRBV4-2 | ASSQEDRAYNSPLH
. | TRBJ2-5 | TRBV6-5 | ASSYGGKETQY
TRBD1 | . | TRBV5-1 | ASSPGQGLGEQY
. | TRBJ1-1 | TRBV10-3 | AISPGGMNTEAF
. | . | TRBV14 | ASSQDGRFPGDEQF
. | TRBJ1-2 | TRBV11-1 | ASRAGTGYGYT
. | TRBJ2-5 | TRBV12-3/TRBV12-4 | ASRLHLQETQY